This section outlines one T cell receptor beta chain sequence together with its context. No antigen is known for it. This CDR3 region has 15 residues. Looked up from germline, CDR1 is SQVTM and CDR2 is ANQGSEA. Trimming pared 0 bases from V and 2 bases from J, leaving 14 bases between. 5'-RACE, quantitative and with molecular barcodes, yielded the TCR beta libraries. From the 5' RACE reads, TCRdb called clonotypes with MiXCR, one entry per CDR3 protein. The table has around 250,000 distinct CDR3 sequences, around 10% seen once. This record comes from a study of CD8 T cells in ankylosing spondylitis. Study-wide results and caveats: Relatively rare in peripheral blood, disease-linked clones were also CD8+. Seemingly distinctive of ankylosing spondylitis blood was a TCR beta motif formed by eight highly homologous variants.

The chain employs TRBV29-1 and TRBJ2-7, with D maybe TRBD1 (5 bases). Sequencing was done on a sample of blood, either unsorted or a sorted T cell fraction (not recorded which). This sequence was found in a male donor with ankylosing spondylitis or in good health (not recorded which). Written as DNA, the CDR3 is TGCAGCGTTGAAGATGGTGCAGGGAAAACCTACGAGCAGTACTTC. Translating gives CSVEDGAGKTYEQYF.